Sequencing of this TCR beta chain was carried out in a study of vaccination effects on CD4 cells after COVID-19. Findings and caveats of the study: Only a few convalescent patients and no early post-infection timepoints featured in the study. Pronounced clonal contraction occurred in clones induced by infection and by vaccine late after vaccination.

A note on this clone: Its target is not known.

This CDR3 is 14 amino acids long. V shed 6 bases and J shed 1 base, with 12 bases lying between them. Germline assignment: CDR1 MNHNY and CDR2 SVGAGI (reference sequence). Sequenced by immunoSEQ multiplex PCR; TCRdb stores in-frame clones only, minus some. The sample has roughly 61,000 clones; about four fifths are singletons. Antigen-specific CD4+ T cells expanded by the ViraFEST assay with viral peptide pools were then sequenced. At the end of approximately 10 days of culture, CD4+ T cells were isolated. Cultures received IL-2 medium that replaced half the medium on days 3 and 7. The sequence came from a human donor who received a COVID-19 vaccine. Sequencing was performed on CD4+ T cells from PBMCs cultured with HCoV-229E spike peptides, taken before COVID-19 vaccination. V gene TRBV6-6 combines with J gene TRBJ1-1; the D gene is possibly TRBD1 (6 bases). CDR3 bases: TGTGCCAGCAGATTTTCAGGGGAGAACACTGAAGCTTTCTTT. Its protein product is CASRFSGENTEAFF.